These 13 T cell receptor beta chains share one sample of origin, sequenced in a study of vaccination effects on CD4 cells after COVID-19. The protocol was immunoSEQ multiplex PCR, while the TCRdb copy is restricted to in-frame clones and leaves out a portion. The table lists 25,000 to 40,000 clones, about four fifths of them singletons. The antigens for these receptors are not known. Viral peptide pool expansion of antigen-specific CD4+ T cells preceded sequencing in the ViraFEST assay. Scientists isolated CD4+ T cells after an approximately 10-day culture period ended. Participants each got two BNT162b2 or mRNA-1273 vaccine doses. The sample consisted of CD4+ T cells from PBMCs cultured with HCoV-NL63 spike peptides, taken after COVID-19 vaccination. The receptors stem from a human donor who received a COVID-19 vaccine. Some clones in this sample may be carry-over from other donors' samples.

This chain connects TRBV7-2 to TRBJ1-1, with 9 bases that match TRBD1. Trimming cost V 2 bases and J 7 bases; bases outside gene matches: 8. The CDR3 extends over 15 amino acids. Germline V gene lookup returns CDR1 SGHTA and CDR2 FQGNSA. The CDR3 region has the DNA TGTGCCAGCAGCTTACTGGGGGGACAGGGTGGTGAAGCTTTCTTT. This gives the protein CASSLLGGQGGEAFF.

The chain couples TRBV19 to TRBJ2-3; no clear D. V gave up 7 bases and J gave up 5 bases, with 7 bases separating them. Germline V lookup: CDR1 LNHDA, CDR2 SQIVND (reference sequence). This CDR3 has 11 residues. CDR3 loop: CASTLGDTQYF. As DNA, the CDR3 is TGTGCCAGTACCTTGGGAGATACGCAGTATTTT.

This clone was detected a few times. The gene calls are TRBV6-5 and TRBJ1-1; TRBD1 is a possible D gene (6 bases). The V gene's germline CDR1 is MNHEY and CDR2 SVGAGI. Between the trimmed V and J ends, which lost 4 bases and 10 bases, there was a span of 10 bases. CDR3 length equals 11 residues. The CDR3 nucleotides read TGTGCCAGCAGTTTGTCAGGGGTAGCTTTCTTT. Translated: CASSLSGVAFF.

This rearrangement joins TRBV20-1 to TRBJ2-2; 8 bases agree with TRBD1. From germline, CDR1 is DFQATT and CDR2 SNEGSKA (reference sequence). The CDR3 contains 11 residues. The CDR3 DNA follows: TGCAGAACAGGGGGTCCCGGGGAGCTGTTTTTT. Protein: CRTGGPGELFF.

The chain is built from TRBV11-2 and TRBJ2-2; 7 bases align to TRBD2. The CDR3 extends over 18 amino acids. V was clipped by 1 base and J by 5 bases; unmatched bases: 13. The V gene's germline CDR1 is SGHAT and CDR2 FQNNGV. The CDR3 DNA reads as TGTGCCAGCAGCTTAGTTCCGAGGCGGGGGAGAGGAACCGGGGAGCTGTTTTTT. Protein sequence: CASSLVPRRGRGTGELFF.

The chain couples TRBV2 to TRBJ2-3; 7 positions match TRBD1. In germline, CDR1 is SNHLY, CDR2 FYNNEI. This CDR3 spans 15 amino acids. The trim removed 6 bases at V and 4 bases at J, leaving 10 bases unmatched. The CDR3: CASRQDRERADTQYF. CDR3 nucleotides: TGTGCCAGCAGGCAAGACAGGGAACGGGCAGATACGCAGTATTTT. The entire variable domain, with the rest obtained from reference TRBV2 and TRBJ2-3, is as follows: EPEVTQTPSHQVTQMGQEVILRCVPISNHLYFYWYRQILGQKVEFLVSFYNNEISEKSEIFDDQFSVERPDGSNFTLKIRSTKLEDSAMYFCASRQDRERADTQYFGPGTRLTVL.

This clone showed up just once. J is TRBJ2-7 and V is TRBV5-1; D call uncertain. The V gene's germline CDR1 is SGHRS and CDR2 YFSETQ. The CDR3 spans 13 residues. The ends were cut back, 4 bases at V and 3 bases at J, with 11 bases in the middle. In nucleotides, the CDR3 is TGCGCCAGCAGCATACCACCGGTCTACGAGCAGTACGTC. Translating gives CASSIPPVYEQYV.

The chain joins TRBV5-1 to TRBJ2-3, with TRBD1 matching over 8 bases. Losses at the gene ends were 5 bases for V and 5 bases for J; bases not matched to a gene: 7. This CDR3 has 14 residues. Germline CDR1 reads SGHRS; CDR2 reads YFSETQ. CDR3 nucleotide sequence: TGCGCCAGCAGTCCGGACAGGGCGGGAGATACGCAGTATTTT. This translates into CASSPDRAGDTQYF.

The sample holds a few counts of this clone. This chain joins TRBV7-3 and TRBJ2-1; the D gene is possibly TRBD1 (6 bases). Germline V CDR1 and CDR2: SGHTA, FQGTGA. The CDR3 is 15 residues long. Trimming took off 0 bases at V and 7 bases at J, with 13 bases between the two ends. The CDR3 sequence is CASSLTGDKSNEQFF. The CDR3 bases are TGTGCCAGCAGCTTAACTGGGGACAAAAGTAATGAGCAGTTCTTC. The whole variable domain, filled in from reference TRBV7-3 and TRBJ2-1, reads GAGVSQTPSNKVTEKGKYVELRCDPISGHTALYWYRQSLGQGPEFLIYFQGTGAADDSGLPNDRFFAVRPEGSVSTLKIQRTERGDSAVYLCASSLTGDKSNEQFFGPGTRLTVL.

This clone came up once. The V gene is TRBV12-3 or TRBV12-4, the J gene TRBJ1-2; tentative D call: TRBD1 (5 bases). With 5 bases removed from V and 4 bases from J, the gap between germline ends came to 11 bases. The CDR3 extends over 13 amino acids. The CDR3 region has the DNA TGTGCCAGCAGTCCCGGGACCGCCTATGGCTACACCTTC. Translated, it gives CASSPGTAYGYTF.

The chain carries TRBV24-1 and TRBJ2-1; 10 bases agree with TRBD1. This CDR3 spans 16 amino acids. Per the germline V gene, CDR1 is KGHDR and CDR2 is SFDVKD. The J segment lost 7 bases and the V segment lost 5 bases, leaving 10 bases of the junction unmatched. For the CDR3, the DNA is TGTGCCACCAGTGGGTCCGGGACAGGGGTATCAAATGAGCAGTTCTTC. Its protein is CATSGSGTGVSNEQFF.

This chain uses TRBV18 with TRBJ1-6; D remains unclear. V lost 3 bases and J lost 6, with 9 bases in between. The germline V gene has CDR1 KGHSH and CDR2 LQKENI. This CDR3 is built from 14 residues. CDR3 loop: CASSPKRSNSPLHF. The CDR3 DNA is TGTGCCAGCTCACCGAAGAGGTCTAATTCACCCCTCCACTTT.

This chain uses TRBV30 with TRBJ2-7, with a possible D match to TRBD1 (5 bases). CDR1 GTSNPN and CDR2 SVGIG come from the germline V gene (reference sequence). Trimming took 0 bases from V and 0 from J, leaving 12 bases between them. The CDR3 consists of 15 residues. This CDR3 is CAWSVGGHSSYEQYV. CDR3 nucleotide sequence: TGTGCCTGGAGTGTCGGCGGACATAGCTCCTACGAGCAGTACGTC.